This entry features one T cell receptor (beta chain) sequence. Original analysis: Researchers report that nucleated cell counts were estimated from reference gene primer amplification. TCRdb keeps only in-frame clones here, not all; method: immunoSEQ multiplex PCR. That table gives V, J and clone size, and the DNA gave D and trimming. The sample includes a few hundred thousand clones, approximately 91% of them seen just once. The data were taken from a study of blood T cell repertoires in COVID-19. Turning to the study itself: Acute-phase and convalescent COVID-19 samples originated in the United States, Italy and Spain. PBMCs, B-cell-depleted T cells, or T cells were the source of the cDNA or gDNA that made up the material.

Trimming pared 1 base from V and 0 bases from J, leaving 10 bases between. Germline CDR1 SEHNR, CDR2 FQNEAQ (reference sequence). The length of the CDR3 is 16 residues. The gene calls are TRBV7-9 and TRBJ1-5; tentatively, D is TRBD1 (5 bases). Input material: peripheral blood. This clonotype originated in a man in his fifties or sixties with acute or convalescent COVID-19. CDR3 sequence (DNA): TGTGCCAGCAGCTTAGGGGGGGAAAGTAGCAATCAGCCCCAGCATTTT. Its protein product is CASSLGGESSNQPQHF.